This is a list of T cell receptor beta chains from one sample in a study of PD-1 blockade in mismatch repair-deficient tumors. The data were produced by immunoSEQ multiplex PCR, yet TCRdb's version contains in-frame clones alone and is incomplete. The table shows more than 13,000 clones, with around 86% occurring only once. Their specific antigens are unknown. The source material was cells cultured in vitro, sampled from a patient treated with pembrolizumab. These receptors were taken from an adult with mismatch repair-deficient cancer. Each CDR3 is given with its conserved first and last residue. Fields, in order: D gene, V gene, J gene, clone size, CDR3 protein, CDR3 DNA. The D gene is left open where the match is weak. Expanded clones are given a class, and other clones once, few, many or no size at all.

.,TRBV10-3,TRBJ2-3,once,CAIGAGGDTQYF,TGTGCCATCGGAGCCGGGGGAGATACGCAGTATTTT
TRBD2,TRBV29-1,TRBJ2-1,.,CSVSSGRGGEQFF,TGCAGCGTTTCCAGCGGGAGAGGAGGTGAGCAGTTCTTC
TRBD1,TRBV5-1,TRBJ1-2,.,CASSTGTGGYTF,TGCGCCAGCAGCACTGGGACAGGGGGCTACACCTTC
.,TRBV2,TRBJ2-1,once,CASSVTSSPNNEQFF,TGTGCCAGCAGTGTCACTAGCAGTCCCAACAATGAGCAGTTCTTC
.,TRBV4-2,TRBJ1-2,.,CASSQDPQGTHGYTF,TGTGCCAGCAGCCAAGACCCTCAGGGTACCCATGGCTACACCTTC
TRBD1,TRBV6-1,TRBJ1-1,.,CASSEGGQGARAFF,TGTGCCAGCAGTGAAGGGGGACAGGGCGCAAGGGCTTTCTTT
TRBD2,TRBV9,TRBJ2-3,.,CASNPGGGISTDTQYF,TGTGCCAGCAACCCGGGGGGTGGGATTAGCACAGATACGCAGTATTTT
.,TRBV25-1,TRBJ1-1,.,CASSETWGEEAFF,TGTGCCAGCAGTGAGACGTGGGGCGAAGAAGCTTTCTTT
.,TRBV18,TRBJ1-1,.,CASSPALNTEAFF,TGTGCCAGCTCACCAGCCCTGAACACTGAAGCTTTCTTT
.,TRBV5-4,TRBJ2-7,.,CASSLGQGKYEQYF,TGTGCCAGCAGCTTGGGGCAGGGGAAGTACGAGCAGTACTTC
.,TRBV27,TRBJ2-7,.,CASSLTGTASYEQYF,TGTGCCAGCAGTCTTACCGGGACCGCAAGCTACGAGCAGTACTTC
TRBD1,TRBV5-1,TRBJ1-1,.,CASSMDRISTEAFF,TGCGCCAGCAGCATGGACAGGATAAGCACTGAAGCTTTCTTT